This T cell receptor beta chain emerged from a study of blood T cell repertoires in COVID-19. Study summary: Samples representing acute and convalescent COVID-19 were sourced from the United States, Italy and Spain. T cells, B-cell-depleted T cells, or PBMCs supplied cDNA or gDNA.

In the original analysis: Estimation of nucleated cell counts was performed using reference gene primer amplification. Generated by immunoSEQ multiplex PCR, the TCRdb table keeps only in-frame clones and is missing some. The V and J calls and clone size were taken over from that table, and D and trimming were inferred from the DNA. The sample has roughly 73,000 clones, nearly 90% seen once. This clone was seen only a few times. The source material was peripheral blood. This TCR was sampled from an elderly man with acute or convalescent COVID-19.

The CDR3 region has the DNA TGTGCCAGCATAAGGCTAGCGGGGGCAGGGGAGCAGTTCTTC. Translated, it gives CASIRLAGAGEQFF. The V gene is TRBV2, the J gene TRBJ2-1; 10 bases map to TRBD2. Germline CDR1 and CDR2: SNHLY and FYNNEI. V lost 7 bases, J lost 10 bases, and 10 bases stayed unmatched. The CDR3 loop spans 14 amino acids.